The clone carrying this TCR beta chain has at least ten counts. Its antigen remains unidentified. V was clipped by 3 bases and J by 9 bases; unmatched bases: 4. The CDR3 totals 14 residues. The germline CDR1 and CDR2 sequences are SGHTA and FQGTGA. Amplification targeted TCR beta CDR3 regions from RNA transcripts. Primed by the HTBI set, a first-round RT-PCR was run on the TCR CDR3. Using its own MiXCR run on the multiplex PCR reads, TCRdb lists one record per CDR3 protein. The repertoire holds 250,000 to 350,000 distinct CDR3 sequences, with about 20% as singletons. The data originate from a study of T cells in Graves' hyperthyroidism and ophthalmopathy. Study-level points and caveats: With a median lead of around 6.7 months before onset, the model predicted ophthalmopathy.

The TCR was taken from a man aged 25-45 years with Graves' ophthalmopathy. The chain uses TRBV7-3 and TRBJ2-1; TRBD2 agrees at 11 bases. Material for sequencing was blood. CDR3 loop: CASSFGLAGGEQFF. DNA of the CDR3: TGTGCCAGCAGCTTCGGACTAGCGGGTGGTGAGCAGTTCTTC. Full variable domain (remainder filled in from reference TRBV7-3 and TRBJ2-1): GAGVSQTPSNKVTEKGKYVELRCDPISGHTALYWYRQSLGQGPEFLIYFQGTGAADDSGLPNDRFFAVRPEGSVSTLKIQRTERGDSAVYLCASSFGLAGGEQFFGPGTRLTVL.